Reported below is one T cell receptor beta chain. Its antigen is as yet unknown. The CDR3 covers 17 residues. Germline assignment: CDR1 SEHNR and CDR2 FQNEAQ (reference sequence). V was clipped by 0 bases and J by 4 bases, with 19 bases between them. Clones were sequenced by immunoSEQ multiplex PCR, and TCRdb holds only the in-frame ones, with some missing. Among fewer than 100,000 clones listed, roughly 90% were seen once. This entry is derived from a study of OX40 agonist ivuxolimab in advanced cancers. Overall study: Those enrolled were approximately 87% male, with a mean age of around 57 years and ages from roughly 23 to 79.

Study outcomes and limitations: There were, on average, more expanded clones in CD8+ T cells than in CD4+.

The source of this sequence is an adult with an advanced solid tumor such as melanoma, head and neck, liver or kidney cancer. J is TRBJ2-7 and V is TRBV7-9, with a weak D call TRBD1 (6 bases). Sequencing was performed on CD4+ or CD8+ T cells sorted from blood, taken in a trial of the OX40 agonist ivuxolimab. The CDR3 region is CASSLAPGQWDTYEQYF. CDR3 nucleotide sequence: TGTGCCAGCAGCTTAGCGCCGGGACAATGGGACACTTACGAGCAGTACTTC.